The 13 T cell receptor beta chains in this list originate from one sample, sequenced in a study of cytomegalovirus exposure and HLA in healthy donors. Primers for the PCR totalled 60 Vbeta and 13 Jbeta. Clones were sequenced by immunoSEQ multiplex PCR, and TCRdb holds only the in-frame ones, with some missing. The table includes 110,000 to 150,000 clones, 70% to 90% detected once. Sequences were obtained from PBMCs. Receptors were obtained from a woman aged 40 to 55 in good health and CMV-seropositive.

There are a few counts of this clone. This chain connects TRBV2 to TRBJ2-7, with a weak D call TRBD1 (6 bases). V was cut by 5 bases and J by 2 bases, with 7 bases left in between. CDR1 is SNHLY and CDR2 is FYNNEI in the germline V gene. The CDR3 runs to 12 residues. The CDR3 nucleotides read TGTGCCAGCAGTACAGGGCCCTACGAGCAGTACTTC. Protein sequence: CASSTGPYEQYF.

The V and J genes are TRBV5-5 and TRBJ2-7; possibly TRBD1 for D (5 bases). With 0 bases removed from V and 6 bases from J, the gap between germline ends came to 16 bases. CDR1 is SGHKS, CDR2 YYEKEE, per germline (reference sequence). The CDR3 runs 15 residues. CDR3 sequence (DNA): TGTGCCAGCAGCTTGGGGGGCCTCACCCTCGTCGAGCAGTACTTC. Translating gives CASSLGGLTLVEQYF.

This chain joins TRBV27 and TRBJ2-7, with 9 bases identical to TRBD2. The CDR3 has 18 residues. Germline V gene data show CDR1 as MNHEY and CDR2 as SMNVEV (reference sequence). Germline trimming cut 0 bases from V and 4 bases from J; bases unmatched to any gene: 13. The CDR3 sequence is CASSLSSSGSSLLYEQYF. CDR3 nucleotide sequence: TGTGCCAGCAGTTTATCGAGTAGCGGGAGTAGCCTTCTTTACGAGCAGTACTTC.

The CDR3 reads CASSIDSDFGAGAYNEQFF. CDR3 coding DNA: TGTGCCAGTAGTATAGATTCCGACTTTGGAGCGGGGGCCTACAATGAGCAGTTCTTC. The V gene is TRBV19, the J gene TRBJ2-1; TRBD2 matches at 8 bases. Germline trimming cut 0 bases from V and 2 bases from J; bases unmatched to any gene: 12. Germline CDR1 reads LNHDA; CDR2 reads SQIVND (reference sequence). This CDR3 has 19 residues.

The chain couples TRBV28 to TRBJ1-5, with 7 bases fitting TRBD1. V was clipped by 7 bases and J by 6 bases; unmatched bases: 3. CDR3 size: 12 residues. Germline CDR1 is MDHEN and CDR2 is SYDVKM. For the CDR3, the DNA is TGTGCCAGCAACCGACAGGGTCAGCCCCAGCATTTT. Its protein is CASNRQGQPQHF.

V and J are TRBV9 and TRBJ1-4, with a tentative D call TRBD1 (5 bases). The CDR3 runs 14 residues. Germline V lookup: CDR1 SGDLS, CDR2 YYNGEE. Trimming stripped 2 bases from V and 2 bases from J, with 7 bases between. The DNA for the CDR3 is TGTGCCAGCAGCGTGGGGGGTACTAATGAAAAACTGTTTTTT. Translated: CASSVGGTNEKLFF.

The chain combines TRBV2 with TRBJ2-5; D is ambiguous. The J call may be wrong; the DNA end is better matched by TRBJ2-7. Germline CDR1 SNHLY, CDR2 FYNNEI. The CDR3 length is 14 residues. The CDR3 region is CASSRKAATYEQYF. The CDR3 DNA follows: TGTGCCAGCAGCCGTAAGGCGGCAACCTACGAGCAGTACTTC.

V usage is TRBV27 and J usage is TRBJ1-6; TRBD1 might be the D (6 bases). The CDR3 sequence is 18 residues long. V gave up 4 bases and J gave up 0 bases, with 16 bases separating them. Germline V gene lookup returns CDR1 MNHEY and CDR2 SMNVEV (reference sequence). CDR3 in DNA: TGTGCCAGCAGTTCTCGGACAGCGTCTAGCTCCTATAATTCACCCCTCCACTTT. This encodes CASSSRTASSSYNSPLHF.

The chain carries TRBV2 and TRBJ2-5, with D hard to call. The germline V gene encodes CDR1 SNHLY and CDR2 FYNNEI. This CDR3 has 14 residues. Trimming shortened V by 3 bases and J by 2 bases, and 10 bases separated the two germline ends. CDR3 region: CASSERRYQETQYF. The DNA of the CDR3 is TGTGCCAGCAGTGAGAGGAGATATCAAGAGACCCAGTACTTC.

The chain is built from TRBV7-7 and TRBJ2-7; D is unclear. This CDR3 is 14 amino acids long. Germline-derived CDR1 and CDR2 are SSHAT and FNYEAQ (reference sequence). V gave up 2 bases and J gave up 7 bases, with 15 bases separating them. The CDR3 sequence: CASSLSRNVPEQYF. CDR3 DNA: TGTGCCAGCAGCTTATCGCGTAACGTCCCGGAGCAGTACTTC.

The genes are TRBV11-2 and TRBJ2-7; a weak D match, TRBD2 (5 bases). There are 17 residues in the CDR3. Germline values: CDR1 SGHAT, CDR2 FQNNGV. The V gene lost 4 bases and the J gene lost 3 bases, with 22 bases spanning the gap. The CDR3 DNA reads as TGTGCCAGCAGCTCATACCTTAGGACGGCACGGGACTACGAGCAGTACTTC. Translating gives CASSSYLRTARDYEQYF. Together with reference TRBV11-2 and TRBJ2-7, the CDR3 gives the full variable domain: EAGVAQSPRYKIIEKRQSVAFWCNPISGHATLYWYQQILGQGPKLLIQFQNNGVVDDSQLPKDRFSAERLKGVDSTLKIQPAKLEDSAVYLCASSSYLRTARDYEQYFGPGTRLTVT.

The chain is built from TRBV11-1 and TRBJ2-1; possibly TRBD1 for D (7 bases). Trimming removed 1 base at V and 4 bases at J, with 14 bases between. The CDR3 has 16 amino acids. Germline V gene sequence: CDR1 SGHAT, CDR2 FQDESV (reference sequence). The CDR3 DNA reads as TGTGCCAGCAGCTTAGTGGGGTCAGGGGGGTACAATGAGCAGTTCTTC. Its translation: CASSLVGSGGYNEQFF. Together with reference TRBV11-1 and TRBJ2-1, the CDR3 gives the full variable domain: EAEVAQSPRYKITEKSQAVAFWCDPISGHATLYWYRQILGQGPELLVQFQDESVVDDSQLPKDRFSAERLKGVDSTLKIQPAELGDSAMYLCASSLVGSGGYNEQFFGPGTRLTVL.

This clone has only a few counts. The chain employs TRBV7-2 and TRBJ1-1; D is undetermined. The V gene's germline CDR1 is SGHTA and CDR2 FQGNSA. This CDR3 contains 14 residues. V was pared by 5 bases and J by 3 bases, with 13 bases between. CDR3 sequence: CASSPGITDTEAFF. The CDR3 region has the DNA TGTGCCAGCAGCCCGGGGATTACAGACACTGAAGCTTTCTTT.